Included here is one T cell receptor (beta chain) sequence, with context. The sample is drawn from a study of technical replicates of blood from several donors. This CDR3 is 14 amino acids long. Germline values: CDR1 SEHNR, CDR2 FQNEAQ (reference sequence). With 3 bases removed from V and 1 base from J, the gap between germline ends came to 4 bases. The protocol was immunoSEQ multiplex PCR, while the TCRdb copy is restricted to in-frame clones and leaves out a portion. The repertoire has some 80,000 clones, approximately 96% of them found once; the top ten carry roughly 0.2%. The sequence came from a human donor in good health. V and J are TRBV7-9 and TRBJ2-6; no clear D gene. Sequencing was carried out using T cells isolated from PBMCs. The CDR3 protein is CASSFASGANVLTF. CDR3 in DNA: TGTGCCAGCAGCTTTGCGTCTGGGGCCAACGTCCTGACTTTC.